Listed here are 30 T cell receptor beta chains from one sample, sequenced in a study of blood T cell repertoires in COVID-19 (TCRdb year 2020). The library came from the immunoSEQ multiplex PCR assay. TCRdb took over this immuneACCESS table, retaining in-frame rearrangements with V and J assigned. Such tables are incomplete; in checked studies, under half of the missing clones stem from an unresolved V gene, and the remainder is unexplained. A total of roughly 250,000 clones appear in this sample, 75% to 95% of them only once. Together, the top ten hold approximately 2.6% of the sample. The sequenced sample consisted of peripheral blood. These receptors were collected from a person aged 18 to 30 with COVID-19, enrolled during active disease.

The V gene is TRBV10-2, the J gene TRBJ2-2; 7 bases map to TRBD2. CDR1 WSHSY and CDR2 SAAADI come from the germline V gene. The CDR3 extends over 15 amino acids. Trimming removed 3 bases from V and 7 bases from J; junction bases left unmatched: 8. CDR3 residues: CASSETGTTVGELFF. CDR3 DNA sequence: TGCGCCAGCAGTGAAACCGGGACTACGGTCGGGGAGCTGTTTTTT.

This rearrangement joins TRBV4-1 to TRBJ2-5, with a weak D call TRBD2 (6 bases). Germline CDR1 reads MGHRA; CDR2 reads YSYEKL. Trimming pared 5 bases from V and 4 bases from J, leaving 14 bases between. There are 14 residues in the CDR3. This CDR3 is CASSTRRGLETQYF. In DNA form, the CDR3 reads TGCGCCAGCAGCACCCGACGGGGGTTAGAGACCCAGTACTTC.

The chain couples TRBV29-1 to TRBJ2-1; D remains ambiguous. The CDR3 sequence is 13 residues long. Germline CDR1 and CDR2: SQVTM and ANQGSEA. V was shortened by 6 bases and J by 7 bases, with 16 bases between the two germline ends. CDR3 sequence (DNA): TGCAGCGTCGTCCCCCGGTACGGGAATGAGCAGTTCTTC. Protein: CSVVPRYGNEQFF.

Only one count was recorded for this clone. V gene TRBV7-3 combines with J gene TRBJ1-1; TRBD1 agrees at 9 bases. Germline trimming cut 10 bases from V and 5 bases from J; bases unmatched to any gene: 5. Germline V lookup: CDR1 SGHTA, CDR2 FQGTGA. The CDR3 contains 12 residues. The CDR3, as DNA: TGTGCCATGGACAGGGGAGGGACTGAAGCTTTCTTT. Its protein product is CAMDRGGTEAFF.

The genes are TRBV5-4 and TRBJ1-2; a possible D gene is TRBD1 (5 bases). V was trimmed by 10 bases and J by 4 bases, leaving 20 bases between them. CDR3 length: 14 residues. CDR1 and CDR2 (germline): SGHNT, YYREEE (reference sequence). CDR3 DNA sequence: TGTGCCTGGAGTGGGGCCTTCTCCTTCTATGGCTACACCTTC. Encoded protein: CAWSGAFSFYGYTF.

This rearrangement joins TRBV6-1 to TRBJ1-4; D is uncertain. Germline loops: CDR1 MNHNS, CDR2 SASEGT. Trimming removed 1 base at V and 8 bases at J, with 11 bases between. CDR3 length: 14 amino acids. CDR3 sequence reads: CASSEGPRWEKLFF. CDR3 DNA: TGTGCCAGCAGTGAAGGACCGAGGTGGGAAAAACTGTTTTTT.

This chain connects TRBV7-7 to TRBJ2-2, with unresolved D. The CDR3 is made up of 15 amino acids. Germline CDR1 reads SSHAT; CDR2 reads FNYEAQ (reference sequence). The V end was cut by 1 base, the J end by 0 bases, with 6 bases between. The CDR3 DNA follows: TGTGCCAGCAGCTTAGAAACGGCGAACACCGGGGAGCTGTTTTTT. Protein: CASSLETANTGELFF.

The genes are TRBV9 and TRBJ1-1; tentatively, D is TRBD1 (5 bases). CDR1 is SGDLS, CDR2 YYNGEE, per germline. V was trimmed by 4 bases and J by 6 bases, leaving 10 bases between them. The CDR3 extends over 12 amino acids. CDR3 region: CASSPNRSEAFF. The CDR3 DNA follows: TGTGCCAGCAGCCCAAACAGGTCTGAAGCTTTCTTT. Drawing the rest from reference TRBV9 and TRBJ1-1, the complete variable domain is DSGVTQTPKHLITATGQRVTLRCSPRSGDLSVYWYQQSLDQGLQFLIQYYNGEERAKGNILERFSAQQFPDLHSELNLSSLELGDSALYFCASSPNRSEAFFGQGTRLTVV.

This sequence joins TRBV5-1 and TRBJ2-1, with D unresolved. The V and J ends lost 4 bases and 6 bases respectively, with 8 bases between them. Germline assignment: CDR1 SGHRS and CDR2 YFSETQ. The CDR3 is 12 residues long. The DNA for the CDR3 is TGCGCCAGCAGCGGCCAGGTCAATGAGCAGTTCTTC. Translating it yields CASSGQVNEQFF.

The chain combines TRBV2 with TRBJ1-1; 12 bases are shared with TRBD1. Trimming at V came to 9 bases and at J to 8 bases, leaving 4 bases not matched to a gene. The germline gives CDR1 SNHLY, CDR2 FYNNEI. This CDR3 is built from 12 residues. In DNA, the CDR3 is TGTGCCAGAACCGGGACAGGGGGCGAAGCTTTCTTT. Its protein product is CARTGTGGEAFF. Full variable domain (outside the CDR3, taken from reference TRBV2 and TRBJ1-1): EPEVTQTPSHQVTQMGQEVILRCVPISNHLYFYWYRQILGQKVEFLVSFYNNEISEKSEIFDDQFSVERPDGSNFTLKIRSTKLEDSAMYFCARTGTGGEAFFGQGTRLTVV.

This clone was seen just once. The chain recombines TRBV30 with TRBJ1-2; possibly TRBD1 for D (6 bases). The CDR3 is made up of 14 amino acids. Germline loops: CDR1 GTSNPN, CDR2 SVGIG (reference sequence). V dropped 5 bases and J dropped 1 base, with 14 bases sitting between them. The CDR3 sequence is CAWGIGTLNYGYTF. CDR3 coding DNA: TGTGCCTGGGGTATAGGGACACTTAACTATGGCTACACCTTC.

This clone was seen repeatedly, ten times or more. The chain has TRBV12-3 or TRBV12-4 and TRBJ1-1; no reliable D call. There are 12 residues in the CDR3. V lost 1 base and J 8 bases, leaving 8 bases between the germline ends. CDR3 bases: TGTGCCAGCAGTTTAGGTGGAGGGGAAGCTTTCTTT. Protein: CASSLGGGEAFF.

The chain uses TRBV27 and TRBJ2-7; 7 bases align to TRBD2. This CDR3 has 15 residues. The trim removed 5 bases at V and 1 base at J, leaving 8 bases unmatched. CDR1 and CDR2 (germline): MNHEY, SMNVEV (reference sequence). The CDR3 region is CASSRAGYGSYEQYF. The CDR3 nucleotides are TGTGCCAGCAGTCGAGCGGGATACGGATCCTACGAGCAGTACTTC.

Written as DNA, the CDR3 is TGTGCCAGCAGCCCCCGGACTAGCGGCACCTACGAGCAGTACTTC. Translated: CASSPRTSGTYEQYF. This rearrangement joins TRBV7-6 to TRBJ2-7; 10 nucleotides align to TRBD2. The V and J ends lost 5 bases and 2 bases, in that order; junction bases with no gene match: 6. This CDR3 has 15 residues. Germline values: CDR1 SGHVS, CDR2 FNYEAQ.

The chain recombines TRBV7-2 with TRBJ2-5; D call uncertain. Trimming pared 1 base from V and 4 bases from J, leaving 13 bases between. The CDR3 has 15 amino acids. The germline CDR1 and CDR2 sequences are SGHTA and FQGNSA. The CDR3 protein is CASSLGSSNGETQYF. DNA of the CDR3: TGTGCCAGCAGCTTAGGATCATCCAACGGAGAGACCCAGTACTTC.

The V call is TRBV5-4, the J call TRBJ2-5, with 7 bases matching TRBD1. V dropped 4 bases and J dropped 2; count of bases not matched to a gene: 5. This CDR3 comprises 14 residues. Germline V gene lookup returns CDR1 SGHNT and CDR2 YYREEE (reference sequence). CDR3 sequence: CASSPPGQQETQYF. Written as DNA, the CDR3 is TGTGCCAGCAGCCCCCCGGGACAGCAAGAGACCCAGTACTTC.

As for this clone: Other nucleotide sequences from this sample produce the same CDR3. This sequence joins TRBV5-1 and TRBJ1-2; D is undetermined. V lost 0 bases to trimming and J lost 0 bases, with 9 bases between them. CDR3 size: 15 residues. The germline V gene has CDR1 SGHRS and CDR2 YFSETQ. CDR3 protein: CASSLDRVANYGYTF. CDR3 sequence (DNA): TGCGCCAGCAGCTTGGATAGAGTAGCTAACTATGGCTACACCTTC.

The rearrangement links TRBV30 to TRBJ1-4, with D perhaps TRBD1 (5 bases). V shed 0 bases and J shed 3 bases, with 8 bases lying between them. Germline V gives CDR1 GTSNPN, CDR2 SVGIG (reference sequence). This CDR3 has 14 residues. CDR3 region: CAWSVAGANEKLFF. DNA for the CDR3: TGTGCCTGGAGTGTAGCGGGGGCTAATGAAAAACTGTTTTTT.

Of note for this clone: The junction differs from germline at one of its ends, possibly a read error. CDR3 in DNA: TGTGCCACCTGGGGCGGTGACAATCAGTCCCAGCATTTT. Protein sequence: CATWGGDNQSQHF. The chain uses TRBV24-1 and TRBJ1-5; a weak D match, TRBD1 (5 bases). Germline V CDR1 and CDR2: KGHDR, SFDVKD. The CDR3 is 13 amino acids.

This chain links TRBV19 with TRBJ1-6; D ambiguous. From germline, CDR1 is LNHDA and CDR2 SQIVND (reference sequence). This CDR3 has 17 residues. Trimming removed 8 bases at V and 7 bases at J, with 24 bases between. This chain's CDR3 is CASSITAAGNRNSPLHF. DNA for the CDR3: TGTGCCAGTTCCATAACTGCCGCGGGGAATAGAAATTCACCCCTCCACTTT. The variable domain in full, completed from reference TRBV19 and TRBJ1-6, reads DGGITQSPKYLFRKEGQNVTLSCEQNLNHDAMYWYRQDPGQGLRLIYYSQIVNDFQKGDIAEGYSVSREKKESFPLTVTSAQKNPTAFYLCASSITAAGNRNSPLHFGNGTRLTVT.

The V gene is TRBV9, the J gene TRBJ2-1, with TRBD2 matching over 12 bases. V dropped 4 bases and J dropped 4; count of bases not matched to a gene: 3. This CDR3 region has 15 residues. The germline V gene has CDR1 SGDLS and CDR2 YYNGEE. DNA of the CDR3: TGTGCCAGCAGCCTTGGGACTAGCGGGTACAATGAGCAGTTCTTC. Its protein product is CASSLGTSGYNEQFF.

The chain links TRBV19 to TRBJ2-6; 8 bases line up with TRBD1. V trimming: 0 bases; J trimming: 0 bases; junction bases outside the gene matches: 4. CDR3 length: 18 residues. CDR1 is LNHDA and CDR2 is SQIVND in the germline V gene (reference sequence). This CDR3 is CASSIEDRDYSGANVLTF. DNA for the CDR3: TGTGCCAGTAGTATAGAGGACAGGGATTACTCTGGGGCCAACGTCCTGACTTTC. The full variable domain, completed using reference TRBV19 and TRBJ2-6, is DGGITQSPKYLFRKEGQNVTLSCEQNLNHDAMYWYRQDPGQGLRLIYYSQIVNDFQKGDIAEGYSVSREKKESFPLTVTSAQKNPTAFYLCASSIEDRDYSGANVLTFGAGSRLTVL.

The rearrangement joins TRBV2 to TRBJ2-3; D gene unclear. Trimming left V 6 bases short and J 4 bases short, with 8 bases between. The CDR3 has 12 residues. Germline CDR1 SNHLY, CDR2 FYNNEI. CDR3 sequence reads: CASSLVPDTQYF. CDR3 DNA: TGTGCCAGCAGCCTAGTCCCAGATACGCAGTATTTT. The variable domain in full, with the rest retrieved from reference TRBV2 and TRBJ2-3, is EPEVTQTPSHQVTQMGQEVILRCVPISNHLYFYWYRQILGQKVEFLVSFYNNEISEKSEIFDDQFSVERPDGSNFTLKIRSTKLEDSAMYFCASSLVPDTQYFGPGTRLTVL.

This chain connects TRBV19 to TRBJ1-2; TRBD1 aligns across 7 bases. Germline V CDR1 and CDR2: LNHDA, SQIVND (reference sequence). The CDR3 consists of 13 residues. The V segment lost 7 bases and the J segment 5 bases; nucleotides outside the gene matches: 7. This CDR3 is CASTPGQNYGYTF. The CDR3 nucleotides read TGTGCCAGTACCCCGGGACAGAATTATGGCTACACCTTC.

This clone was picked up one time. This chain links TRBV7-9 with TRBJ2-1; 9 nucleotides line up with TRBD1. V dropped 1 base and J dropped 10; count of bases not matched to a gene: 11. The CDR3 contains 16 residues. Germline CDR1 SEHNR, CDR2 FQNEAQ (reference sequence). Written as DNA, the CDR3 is TGTGCCAGCAGCTTAGAAGGGACAGGGCGGTCAGTAGAGCAGTTCTTC. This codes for CASSLEGTGRSVEQFF.

The CDR3, as DNA: TGCGCCAGCAGCCAAGCGTGGAGTAGCGGGAACGAGCAGTACTTC. The encoded protein is CASSQAWSSGNEQYF. The genes are TRBV4-1 and TRBJ2-7; 8 positions match TRBD2. The CDR3 is made up of 15 amino acids. V dropped 1 base and J dropped 5; count of bases not matched to a gene: 7. From germline, CDR1 is MGHRA and CDR2 YSYEKL.

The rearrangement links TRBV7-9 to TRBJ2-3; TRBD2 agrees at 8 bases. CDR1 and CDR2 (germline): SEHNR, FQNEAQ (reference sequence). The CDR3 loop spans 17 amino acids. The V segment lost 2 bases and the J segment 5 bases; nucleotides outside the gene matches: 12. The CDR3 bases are TGTGCCAGCAGCTTACCGTCGACGCGGGAGGCGAAAGATACGCAGTATTTT. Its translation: CASSLPSTREAKDTQYF.

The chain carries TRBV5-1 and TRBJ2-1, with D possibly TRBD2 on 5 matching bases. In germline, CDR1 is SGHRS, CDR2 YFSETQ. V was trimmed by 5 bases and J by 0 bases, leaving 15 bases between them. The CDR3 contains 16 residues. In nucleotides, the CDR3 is TGCGCCAGCAGGGCCCCCTTAGGGAGCTCCTACAATGAGCAGTTCTTC. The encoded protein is CASRAPLGSSYNEQFF.

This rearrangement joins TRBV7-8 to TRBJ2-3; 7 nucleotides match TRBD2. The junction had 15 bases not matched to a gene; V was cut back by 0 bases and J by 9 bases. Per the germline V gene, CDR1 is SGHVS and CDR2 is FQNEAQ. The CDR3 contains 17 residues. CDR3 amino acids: CASSLAPGGVSGMTQYF. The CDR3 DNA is TGTGCCAGCAGCTTAGCCCCGGGCGGGGTGAGCGGGATGACGCAGTATTTT.

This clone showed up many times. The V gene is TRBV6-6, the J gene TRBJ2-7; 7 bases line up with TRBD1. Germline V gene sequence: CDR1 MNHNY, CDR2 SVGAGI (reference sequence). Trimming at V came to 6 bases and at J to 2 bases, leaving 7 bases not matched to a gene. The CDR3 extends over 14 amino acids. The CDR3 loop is CASRDPGTAYEQYF. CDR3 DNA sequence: TGTGCCAGCAGGGATCCAGGGACAGCCTACGAGCAGTACTTC.